Shown below are 8 T cell receptor beta chains from a single sample sequenced in a study of blood T cell repertoires in COVID-19. Sequencing was performed with immunoSEQ multiplex PCR; in TCRdb, only in-frame clones are kept and a portion is missing. Of about 160,000 clones listed, about nine tenths are singletons. Sample: peripheral blood. The receptors derive from an older man with acute or convalescent COVID-19.

The chain uses TRBV5-1 and TRBJ2-7; D gene uncertain. This CDR3 is built from 14 residues. The germline V gene has CDR1 SGHRS and CDR2 YFSETQ. Trimming removed 1 base from V and 2 bases from J, with 10 bases in between. CDR3 DNA: TGCGCCAGCAGCTTGAATGCGGAAGCCTACGAGCAGTACTTC. Amino acids: CASSLNAEAYEQYF.

The J gene is TRBJ2-3, the V gene TRBV5-8, with 9 bases identical to TRBD2. Germline V gene data show CDR1 as SGHTS and CDR2 as YDEGEE. The CDR3 sequence is 16 residues long. V shed 3 bases, J shed 8 bases, and the junction held 13 bases outside the gene matches. In nucleotides, the CDR3 is TGTGCCAGCAGCTCCCGACTAGCGGCCGATTTTGGTACGCAGTATTTT. Its translation: CASSSRLAADFGTQYF.

This chain links TRBV5-4 with TRBJ2-6, with 8 bases aligning to TRBD2. The CDR3 length is 17 residues. CDR1 and CDR2 from the germline V gene are SGHNT and YYREEE (reference sequence). Trimming took 4 bases from V and 0 from J; bases not matched to a gene: 6. CDR3 DNA sequence: TGTGCCAGCAGCCCCCGGGAGGGGCTCTCTGGGGCCAACGTCCTGACTTTC. It codes for CASSPREGLSGANVLTF. Together with reference TRBV5-4 and TRBJ2-6, the CDR3 gives the full variable domain: ETGVTQSPTHLIKTRGQQVTLRCSSQSGHNTVSWYQQALGQGPQFIFQYYREEENGRGNFPPRFSGLQFPNYSSELNVNALELDDSALYLCASSPREGLSGANVLTFGAGSRLTVL.

This clone was detected a few times. V gene TRBV28 combines with J gene TRBJ2-7, with 7 bases lining up with TRBD1. The CDR3 has 12 amino acids. The V gene end was trimmed by 8 bases and the J gene end by 7 bases; junction bases not matched to a gene: 8. Germline CDR1 MDHEN, CDR2 SYDVKM. The CDR3 sequence is CASGRQGWEQYF. For the CDR3, the DNA is TGTGCCAGCGGTAGACAGGGTTGGGAGCAGTACTTC.

The sample holds a few counts of this clone. The V gene is TRBV2, the J gene TRBJ2-1; a possible D gene is TRBD2 (6 bases). V lost 6 bases to trimming and J lost 4 bases, with 13 bases between them. The CDR3 covers 14 residues. Germline V lookup: CDR1 SNHLY, CDR2 FYNNEI. CDR3 sequence reads: CASRREFVYNEQFF. CDR3 bases: TGTGCCAGCAGACGGGAGTTTGTTTACAATGAGCAGTTCTTC.

The rearrangement joins TRBV5-5 to TRBJ1-6; TRBD1 matches 10 bases. Germline-derived CDR1 and CDR2 are SGHKS and YYEKEE (reference sequence). V shed 1 base and J 6 bases; nucleotides not matched to a gene: 7. There are 17 residues in the CDR3. This chain's CDR3 is CASSLFGDRGSNSPLHF. CDR3 coding DNA: TGTGCCAGCAGCTTGTTCGGGGACAGGGGCTCTAATTCACCCCTCCACTTT.

V and J are TRBV3-1 (or the pseudogene TRBV3-2) and TRBJ2-2; TRBD1 aligns across 8 bases. Germline assignment: CDR1 LGHDT and CDR2 YNNKEL (reference sequence). CDR3 size: 16 residues. V lost 3 bases and J lost 0; bases outside the gene matches: 3. The DNA of the CDR3 is TGTGCCAGCAGCCATAGGACAGGGACGAACACCGGGGAGCTGTTTTTT. This codes for CASSHRTGTNTGELFF.

The rearrangement joins TRBV11-2 to TRBJ1-2; 9 nucleotides agree with TRBD1. Looked up from germline, CDR1 is SGHAT and CDR2 is FQNNGV. After removal of 5 bases from V and 5 bases from J, the junction contained 9 bases not matched to a gene. The CDR3 loop spans 15 amino acids. DNA for the CDR3: TGTGCCAGCAGCCAGCCGGACAGGGGTTTTTATGGCTACACCTTC. Protein sequence: CASSQPDRGFYGYTF.